This TCR beta chain was sequenced for a study of CD8 T cells in Susac syndrome. In the multiple sclerosis control group, patients were treatment-naive and had stable or active relapsing-remitting disease. The CD8+ and CD4+ T cells were negatively isolated, with the TEMRA cells enriched by FACS. cDNA came from about 0.51 to 1 ug RNA primed by random hexamers. Coverage of TCR beta CDR3 amplification by immunoSEQ multiplex PCR extended to 54 Vbeta and 13 Jbeta. From the immunoSEQ multiplex PCR reads, TCRdb called clonotypes with MiXCR, one entry per CDR3 protein. There are roughly 200,000 distinct CDR3 sequences in the sample; approximately 95% occur only once, and 0.16% lies in the top ten. The germline V gene encodes CDR1 LGHNT and CDR2 FRNRAP. The CDR3 loop spans 16 amino acids. The ends were cut back, 0 bases at V and 4 bases at J, with 14 bases in the middle.

The rearrangement joins TRBV12-5 to TRBJ2-3; D tentatively fits TRBD1 or TRBD2 (6 bases each). Sequenced sample: CD8+ T cells from PBMCs. This receptor was identified in a human donor with multiple sclerosis. The CDR3 sequence: CASGLVAGTLADTQYF. CDR3 in DNA: TGTGCTAGTGGTTTGGTGGCGGGGACACTAGCAGATACGCAGTATTTT.